Shown below are 14 T cell receptor beta chains from a single sample sequenced in a study of shared clonotypes between healthy human individuals. The method was immunoSEQ multiplex PCR; TCRdb's version includes in-frame clones alone and lacks a portion of them. Of roughly 550,000 clones in the sample, around 95% are singletons; the top ten hold 0.1% to 0.11%. Positive CCR7 selection of CD45RO-negative cells yielded the naive CD8 cells, and terminally differentiated effector memory CD45RA+ cells were excluded. Sequencing was performed on naive CD8+ T cells sorted from blood. Receptors originate from a woman aged 25-40 years in good health.

The chain recombines TRBV4-1 with TRBJ2-7; 7 nucleotides agree with TRBD1. Losses at the gene ends were 3 bases for V and 2 bases for J; bases not matched to a gene: 13. The CDR3 runs 17 residues. Germline V gene lookup returns CDR1 MGHRA and CDR2 YSYEKL. The CDR3 spells CASSQNSWWDSTYEQYF. Written as DNA, the CDR3 is TGCGCCAGCAGCCAGAACTCGTGGTGGGACAGTACCTACGAGCAGTACTTC.

The rearrangement joins TRBV4-1 to TRBJ1-2; D uncertain. V was shortened by 4 bases and J by 0 bases, with 9 bases between the two germline ends. This CDR3 is 14 amino acids long. Germline values: CDR1 MGHRA, CDR2 YSYEKL. This CDR3 reads CASSPFETNYGYTF. CDR3 nucleotide sequence: TGCGCCAGCAGCCCCTTTGAAACTAACTATGGCTACACCTTC.

The chain couples TRBV5-4 to TRBJ1-1; D is uncertain. Trimming shortened V by 5 bases and J by 6 bases, and 11 bases separated the two germline ends. The CDR3 length is 12 residues. Germline lookup yields CDR1 SGHNT and CDR2 YYREEE (reference sequence). This chain's CDR3 is CASRSTVSEAFF. The DNA for the CDR3 is TGTGCCAGCAGATCAACCGTTTCTGAAGCTTTCTTT.

The chain carries TRBV28 and TRBJ1-2, with D uncertain. V was clipped by 5 bases and J by 4 bases, with 14 bases between them. The CDR3 runs to 14 residues. CDR1 is MDHEN and CDR2 is SYDVKM in the germline V gene. The CDR3 DNA is TGTGCCAGCAGTCTAACAAGGTCCCCCTATGGCTACACCTTC. Protein sequence: CASSLTRSPYGYTF.

V and J are TRBV5-1 and TRBJ1-1, with 8 bases that match TRBD1. Germline CDR1 is SGHRS and CDR2 is YFSETQ. Trimming took 4 bases from V and 10 from J; bases not matched to a gene: 3. The CDR3 runs 11 residues. Here the CDR3 reads CASSLGTGAFF. The CDR3 bases are TGCGCCAGCAGCCTCGGGACAGGAGCTTTCTTT. The full variable domain, rest sourced from reference TRBV5-1 and TRBJ1-1, is KAGVTQTPRYLIKTRGQQVTLSCSPISGHRSVSWYQQTPGQGLQFLFEYFSETQRNKGNFPGRFSGRQFSNSRSEMNVSTLELGDSALYLCASSLGTGAFFGQGTRLTVV.

The rearrangement links TRBV5-4 to TRBJ2-3; D remains unclear. V was shortened by 4 bases and J by 3 bases, with 12 bases between the two germline ends. Looked up from germline, CDR1 is SGHNT and CDR2 is YYREEE (reference sequence). The CDR3 contains 14 residues. The CDR3 DNA follows: TGTGCCAGCAGCACGGATGTGGGGACAGATACGCAGTATTTT. This gives the protein CASSTDVGTDTQYF.

This chain uses TRBV19 with TRBJ1-1, with D perhaps TRBD1 (5 bases). CDR1 is LNHDA and CDR2 is SQIVND in the germline V gene (reference sequence). Trimming shortened V by 6 bases and J by 1 base, and 12 bases separated the two germline ends. The CDR3 has 14 amino acids. In DNA form, the CDR3 reads TGTGCCAGTAGATGGGGGGGGTCGAACACTGAAGCTTTCTTT. It encodes CASRWGGSNTEAFF.

This chain connects TRBV7-6 to TRBJ2-7, with TRBD2 matching over 8 bases. The CDR3 covers 13 residues. Trimming at V came to 5 bases and at J to 5 bases, leaving 5 bases not matched to a gene. Looked up from germline, CDR1 is SGHVS and CDR2 is FNYEAQ. The CDR3 coding sequence is TGTGCCAGCAGCCCAGGACTAGCCCACGAGCAGTACTTC. It encodes CASSPGLAHEQYF.

This chain connects TRBV28 to TRBJ2-4, with D unresolved. V was cut by 3 bases and J by 4 bases, with 13 bases left in between. The CDR3 spans 15 residues. The germline V gene encodes CDR1 MDHEN and CDR2 SYDVKM. The CDR3 spells CASSFATLSKNIQYF. The CDR3 nucleotides read TGTGCCAGCAGTTTTGCGACACTATCAAAAAACATTCAGTACTTC.

V and J are TRBV5-6 and TRBJ2-3, with 7 bases aligning to TRBD2. V lost 4 bases and J lost 4; bases outside the gene matches: 12. The CDR3 contains 16 residues. Looked up from germline, CDR1 is SGHDT and CDR2 is YYEEEE. Here the CDR3 DNA reads TGTGCCAGCAGCATATTGGCGGGAGATTCAGCAGATACGCAGTATTTT. Translation gives CASSILAGDSADTQYF. Full variable domain (outside the CDR3, taken from reference TRBV5-6 and TRBJ2-3): DAGVTQSPTHLIKTRGQQVTLRCSPKSGHDTVSWYQQALGQGPQFIFQYYEEEERQRGNFPDRFSGHQFPNYSSELNVNALLLGDSALYLCASSILAGDSADTQYFGPGTRLTVL.

This clone has just one count. J is TRBJ2-1 and V is TRBV6-6, with D uncertain. The ends were cut back, 7 bases at V and 6 bases at J, with 10 bases in the middle. Germline lookup yields CDR1 MNHNY and CDR2 SVGAGI (reference sequence). The CDR3 is made up of 12 amino acids. CDR3 protein: CASTQVPNEQFF. The DNA for the CDR3 is TGTGCCAGCACCCAGGTTCCCAATGAGCAGTTCTTC.

The chain uses TRBV29-1 and TRBJ2-5; D perhaps matches TRBD1 (7 bases). The end of the DNA is better explained by TRBJ2-7, so the J call may be wrong. Germline V gene lookup returns CDR1 SQVTM and CDR2 ANQGSEA. This CDR3 comprises 12 residues. The CDR3 DNA reads as TGCAGCGTTCAGGGGGGACAGTACGAGCAGTACTTC. It yields the protein CSVQGGQYEQYF.

V and J are TRBV13 and TRBJ2-5, with TRBD2 matching over 10 bases. The V gene end was trimmed by 2 bases and the J gene end by 5 bases; junction bases not matched to a gene: 8. The CDR3 totals 16 residues. Germline loops: CDR1 PRHDT, CDR2 FYEKMQ (reference sequence). The CDR3 region is CASSLRLAGGTETQYF. The CDR3 DNA reads TGTGCCAGCAGCTTAAGGTTAGCGGGAGGTACGGAGACCCAGTACTTC. The full variable domain, in which reference TRBV13 and TRBJ2-5 provide the parts outside the CDR3, is AAGVIQSPRHLIKEKRETATLKCYPIPRHDTVYWYQQGPGQDPQFLISFYEKMQSDKGSIPDRFSAQQFSDYHSELNMSSLELGDSALYFCASSLRLAGGTETQYFGPGTRLLVL.

The chain joins TRBV9 to TRBJ2-1; D remains ambiguous. The CDR3 has 14 residues. Germline CDR1 SGDLS, CDR2 YYNGEE. Trimming pared 0 bases from V and 8 bases from J, leaving 12 bases between. CDR3 sequence: CASSVEGSSHEQFF. DNA of the CDR3: TGTGCCAGCAGCGTAGAGGGATCATCACATGAGCAGTTCTTC.